Detailed here is one TCR beta chain. Its antigen is currently unknown. These data come from a study of CD8 T cells in Susac syndrome. Overall study results and limits: As acknowledged by the study, its TCR sequencing and HLA analysis included a relatively small number of individuals.

The germline V gene encodes CDR1 SGHTA and CDR2 FQGNSA. V lost 5 bases, J lost 2 bases, and 12 bases lay in between. This CDR3 comprises 14 residues. Sequencing of TCR beta covered CD8+ and CD4+ T cells obtained from blood. Bulk CD8+ and CD4+ cells came from magnetic negative isolation; CD8+ TEMRA by FACS. The RNA, 0.5 to 1 ug, was put through reverse transcription using random hexamers. TCR beta CDR3 was amplified by immunoSEQ covering 54 Vbeta and 13 Jbeta. MiXCR was run by TCRdb on the immunoSEQ multiplex PCR reads, yielding one entry per CDR3 protein. The sample yields about 250,000 distinct CDR3 sequences, just under 95% seen once.

V is TRBV7-2 and J is TRBJ2-5, with D possibly matching TRBD1 (5 bases). This TCR was recovered from a human donor with multiple sclerosis. The sample comprised CD4+ T cells from PBMCs. CDR3 loop: CASSPTTVQETQYF. The CDR3 DNA reads as TGTGCCAGCAGCCCAACGACAGTTCAAGAGACCCAGTACTTC.